The entry below gives a single T cell receptor beta chain sequence along with its context. Germline CDR1 and CDR2: MNHEY and SVGAGI. The CDR3 spans 14 residues. The J segment lost 2 bases and the V segment lost 6 bases, leaving 6 bases of the junction unmatched. Per the original methods: Estimated nucleated cell counts came from reference gene primer amplification. The protocol was immunoSEQ multiplex PCR, while the TCRdb copy is restricted to in-frame clones and leaves out a portion. V, J and clone size are taken as reported in that table, and D and trimming were inferred from the DNA itself. This sample has around 15,000 clones, with over 70% found just once. This entry is derived from a study of blood T cell repertoires in COVID-19. For the study at large: Samples taken during acute and convalescent COVID-19 were collected in the United States, Italy and Spain. The analysed material was cDNA or gDNA that came from T cells, B-cell-depleted T cells, or PBMCs.

The chain carries TRBV6-5 and TRBJ1-2, with TRBD1 identical over 7 bases. Source material: peripheral blood. The receptor was derived from a woman in her 70s with active COVID-19. This CDR3 is CASRWGQPNYGYTF. In DNA, the CDR3 is TGTGCCAGCAGGTGGGGACAGCCCAACTATGGCTACACCTTC.